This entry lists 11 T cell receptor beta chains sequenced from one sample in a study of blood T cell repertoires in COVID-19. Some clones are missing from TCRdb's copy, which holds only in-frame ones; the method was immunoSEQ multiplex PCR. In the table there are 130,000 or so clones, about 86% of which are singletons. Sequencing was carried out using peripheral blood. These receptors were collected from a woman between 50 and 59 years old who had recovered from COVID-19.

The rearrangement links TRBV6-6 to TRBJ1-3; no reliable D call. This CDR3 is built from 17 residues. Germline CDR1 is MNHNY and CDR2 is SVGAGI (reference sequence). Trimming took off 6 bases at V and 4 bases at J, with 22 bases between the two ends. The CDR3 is CASRREGTGEKGNTIYF. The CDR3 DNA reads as TGTGCCAGCAGGCGAGAAGGAACCGGGGAGAAAGGAAACACCATATATTTT.

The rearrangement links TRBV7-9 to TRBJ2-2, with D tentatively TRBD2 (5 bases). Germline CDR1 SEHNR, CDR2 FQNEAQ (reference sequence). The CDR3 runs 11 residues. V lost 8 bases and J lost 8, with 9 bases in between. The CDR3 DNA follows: TGTGCCAGCGGTGACTATGGGGAGCTGTTTTTT. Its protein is CASGDYGELFF.

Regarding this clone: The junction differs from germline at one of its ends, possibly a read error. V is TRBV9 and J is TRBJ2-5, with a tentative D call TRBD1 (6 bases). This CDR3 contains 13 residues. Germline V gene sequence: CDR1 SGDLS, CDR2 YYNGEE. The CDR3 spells CASSVEMDSTINF. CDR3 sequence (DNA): TGTGCCAGCAGCGTAGAAATGGACAGCACCATAAACTTC. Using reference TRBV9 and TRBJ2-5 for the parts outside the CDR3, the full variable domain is DSGVTQTPKHLITATGQRVTLRCSPRSGDLSVYWYQQSLDQGLQFLIQYYNGEERAKGNILERFSAQQFPDLHSELNLSSLELGDSALYFCASSVEMDSTINFGPGTRLLVL.

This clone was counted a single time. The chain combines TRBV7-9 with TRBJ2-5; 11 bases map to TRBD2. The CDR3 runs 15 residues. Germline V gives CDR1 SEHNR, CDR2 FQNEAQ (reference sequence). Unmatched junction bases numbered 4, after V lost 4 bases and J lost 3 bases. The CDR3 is CASSSPSGGKETQYF. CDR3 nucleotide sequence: TGTGCCAGCAGCTCTCCTAGCGGGGGGAAAGAGACCCAGTACTTC. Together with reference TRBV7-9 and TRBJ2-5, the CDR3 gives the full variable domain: DTGVSQNPRHKITKRGQNVTFRCDPISEHNRLYWYRQTLGQGPEFLTYFQNEAQLEKSRLLSDRFSAERPKGSFSTLEIQRTEQGDSAMYLCASSSPSGGKETQYFGPGTRLLVL.

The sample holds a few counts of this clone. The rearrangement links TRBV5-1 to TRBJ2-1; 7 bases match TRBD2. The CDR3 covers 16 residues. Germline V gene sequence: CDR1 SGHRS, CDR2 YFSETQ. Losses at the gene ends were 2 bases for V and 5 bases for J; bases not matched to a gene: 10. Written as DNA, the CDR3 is TGCGCCAGCAGCTTTGGAGCGGGGTTCATCGACAATGAGCAGTTCTTC. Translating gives CASSFGAGFIDNEQFF. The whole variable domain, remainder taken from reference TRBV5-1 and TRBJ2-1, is KAGVTQTPRYLIKTRGQQVTLSCSPISGHRSVSWYQQTPGQGLQFLFEYFSETQRNKGNFPGRFSGRQFSNSRSEMNVSTLELGDSALYLCASSFGAGFIDNEQFFGPGTRLTVL.

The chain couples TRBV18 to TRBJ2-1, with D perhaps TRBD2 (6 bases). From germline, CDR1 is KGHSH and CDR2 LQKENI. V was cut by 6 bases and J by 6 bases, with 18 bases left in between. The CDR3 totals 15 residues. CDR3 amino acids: CASSGFSGRINEQFF. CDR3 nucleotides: TGTGCCAGCTCCGGTTTTTCAGGGAGGATCAATGAGCAGTTCTTC. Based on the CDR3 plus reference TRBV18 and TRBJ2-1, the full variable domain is NAGVMQNPRHLVRRRGQEARLRCSPMKGHSHVYWYRQLPEEGLKFMVYLQKENIIDESGMPKERFSAEFPKEGPSILRIQQVVRGDSAAYFCASSGFSGRINEQFFGPGTRLTVL.

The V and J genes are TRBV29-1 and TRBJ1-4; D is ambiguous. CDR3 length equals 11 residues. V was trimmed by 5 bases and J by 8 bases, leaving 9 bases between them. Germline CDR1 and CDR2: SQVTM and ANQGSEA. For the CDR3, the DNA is TGCAGCGTTCTTGGGAGGGAAAAACTGTTTTTT. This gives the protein CSVLGREKLFF.

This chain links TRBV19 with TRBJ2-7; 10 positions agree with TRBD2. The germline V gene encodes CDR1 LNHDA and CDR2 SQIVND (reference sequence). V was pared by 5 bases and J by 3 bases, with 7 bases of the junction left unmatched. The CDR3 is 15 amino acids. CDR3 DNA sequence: TGTGCCAGTAGTCGAAATAGCGGGGGGAACTACGAGCAGTACTTC. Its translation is CASSRNSGGNYEQYF.

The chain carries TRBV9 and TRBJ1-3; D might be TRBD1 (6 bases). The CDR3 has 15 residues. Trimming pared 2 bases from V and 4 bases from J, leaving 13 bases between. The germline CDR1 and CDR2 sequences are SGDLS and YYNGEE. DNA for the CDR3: TGTGCCAGCAGCGTCACCGACAGGCCCGGAAACACCATATATTTT. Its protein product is CASSVTDRPGNTIYF.

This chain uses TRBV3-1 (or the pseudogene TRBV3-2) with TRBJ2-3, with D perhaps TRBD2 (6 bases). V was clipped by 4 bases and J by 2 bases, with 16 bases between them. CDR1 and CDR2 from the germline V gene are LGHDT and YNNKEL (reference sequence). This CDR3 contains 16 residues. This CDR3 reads CASSLLLGGNTDTQYF. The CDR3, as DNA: TGTGCCAGCAGCCTATTACTCGGGGGAAACACAGATACGCAGTATTTT.

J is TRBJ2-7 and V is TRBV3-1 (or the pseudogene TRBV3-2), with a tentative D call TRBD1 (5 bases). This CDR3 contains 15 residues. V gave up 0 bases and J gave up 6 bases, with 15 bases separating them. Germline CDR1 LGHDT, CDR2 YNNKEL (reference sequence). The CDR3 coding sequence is TGTGCCAGCAGCCAAGATTTCCAGGGATACCGCGAGCAGTACTTC. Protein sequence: CASSQDFQGYREQYF.